Included here is one T cell receptor (beta chain) sequence, with context. Germline CDR1 SGHTA, CDR2 FQGNSA. The CDR3 spans 12 residues. Unmatched junction bases numbered 5, after V lost 6 bases and J lost 8 bases. The data were taken from a study of blood T cell repertoires in COVID-19. Study summary: Samples came from the United States, Italy and Spain, spanning acute and convalescent COVID-19. Nucleic acid was either cDNA or gDNA, and it came from T cells, B-cell-depleted T cells, or PBMCs.

Here immunoSEQ multiplex PCR was the method, and the copy in TCRdb shows in-frame clones only, minus some. The sample yields more than 110,000 clones, roughly 89% seen once. This clonotype was sampled from a man between 60 and 75 years old with active or convalescent COVID-19. This sequence joins TRBV7-2 and TRBJ1-1, with 8 nucleotides matching TRBD1. The specimen sequenced was peripheral blood. CDR3 DNA sequence: TGTGCCAGCAGGTTGGACAGGGCCGAAGCTTTCTTT. Its protein product is CASRLDRAEAFF.